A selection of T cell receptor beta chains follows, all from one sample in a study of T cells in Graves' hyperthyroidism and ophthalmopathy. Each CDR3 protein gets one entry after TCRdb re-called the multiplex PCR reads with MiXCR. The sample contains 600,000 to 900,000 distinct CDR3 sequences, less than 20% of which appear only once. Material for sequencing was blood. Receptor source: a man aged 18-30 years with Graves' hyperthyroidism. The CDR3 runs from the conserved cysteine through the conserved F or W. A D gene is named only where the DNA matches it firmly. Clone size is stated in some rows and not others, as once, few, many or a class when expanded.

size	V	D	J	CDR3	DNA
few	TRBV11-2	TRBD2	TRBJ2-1	CASSLGLAYEQFF	TGTGCCAGCAGCTTGGGACTAGCCTACGAGCAGTTCTTC
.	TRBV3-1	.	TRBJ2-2	CASSQDFAGELFF	TGTGCCAGCAGCCAAGATTTCGCCGGGGAGCTGTTTTTT
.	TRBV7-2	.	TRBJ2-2	CASSPIRAALNTGELFF	TGTGCCAGCAGCCCCATTCGGGCCGCCCTTAACACCGGGGAGCTGTTTTTT
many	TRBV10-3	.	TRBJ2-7	CAISGTGKAYEQYF	TGTGCCATCAGTGGGACCGGTAAAGCCTACGAGCAGTACTTC
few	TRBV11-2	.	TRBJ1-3	CASSYGPSGNTIYF	TGTGCCAGCAGCTACGGGCCCTCTGGAAACACCATATATTTT
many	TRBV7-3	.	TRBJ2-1	CASSLSPGYNEQFF	TGTGCCAGCAGCTTAAGCCCGGGCTACAATGAGCAGTTCTTC
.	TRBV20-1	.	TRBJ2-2	CSASSGTGELFF	TGCAGTGCTAGCAGCGGAACCGGGGAGCTGTTTTTT
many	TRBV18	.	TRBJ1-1	CASSPTERDTEAFF	TGTGCCAGCTCACCAACGGAGCGAGACACTGAAGCTTTCTTT
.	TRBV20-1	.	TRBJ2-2	CSTAAQDTGELFF	TGCAGTACCGCGGCACAAGACACCGGGGAGCTGTTTTTT
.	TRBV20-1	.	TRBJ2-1	CSAPMRNYNEQFF	TGCAGTGCTCCGATGCGGAACTACAATGAGCAGTTCTTC
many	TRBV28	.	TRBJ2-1	CASSPPGLSSSYNEQFF	TGTGCCAGCAGTCCACCCGGACTCTCGAGCTCCTACAATGAGCAGTTCTTC
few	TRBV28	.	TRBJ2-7	CASRLLAGEQYF	TGTGCCAGCAGACTTCTAGCTGGCGAGCAGTACTTC
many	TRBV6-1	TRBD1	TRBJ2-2	CASSEELGTGSGELFF	TGTGCCAGCAGTGAAGAATTAGGGACAGGGTCCGGGGAGCTGTTTTTT
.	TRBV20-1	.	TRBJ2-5	CSASTGRQETQYF	TGCAGTGCTAGCACAGGACGCCAAGAGACCCAGTACTTC
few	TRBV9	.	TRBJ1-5	CASSVGLGANQPQHF	TGTGCCAGCAGCGTGGGACTTGGCGCCAATCAGCCCCAGCATTTT
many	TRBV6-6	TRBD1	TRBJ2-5	CASSYDRGETQYF	TGTGCCAGCAGTTACGACAGGGGGGAGACCCAGTACTTC
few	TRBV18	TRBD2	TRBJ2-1	CASSPPGGRPYNEQFF	TGTGCCAGCTCACCACCGGGCGGGAGGCCCTACAATGAGCAGTTCTTC
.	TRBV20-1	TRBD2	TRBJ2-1	CSAGSGSIDNEQFF	TGCAGTGCTGGAAGCGGGAGTATCGACAATGAGCAGTTCTTC
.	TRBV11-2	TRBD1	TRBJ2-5	CASSLGTGSVVQETQYF	TGTGCCAGCAGCTTGGGGACAGGGTCTGTGGTCCAAGAGACCCAGTACTTC
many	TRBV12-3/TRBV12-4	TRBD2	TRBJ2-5	CASRLAGGRETQYF	TGTGCGTCAAGACTAGCGGGAGGAAGGGAGACCCAGTACTTC